This record concerns one T cell receptor beta chain sequence. This specimen comes from a study of blood T cell repertoires in COVID-19. Study-wide background: Italy, Spain and the United States were the sources of the convalescent and acute COVID-19 samples. Nucleic acid was either cDNA or gDNA, and it came from T cells, B-cell-depleted T cells, or PBMCs.

Source study methods: Amplification of reference gene primers was used by the study to estimate nucleated cell counts. Using immunoSEQ multiplex PCR, the repertoire was profiled, and TCRdb retains in-frame clones only, with some absent. The D gene and trimming were derived from the DNA, and the V and J assignments and clone size from that table. The data show about 210,000 clones, 80% seen once. Trimming removed 2 bases at V and 6 bases at J, with 15 bases between. The CDR3 has 14 residues. Germline-derived CDR1 and CDR2 are SGHKS and YYEKEE (reference sequence). Sequences were obtained from peripheral blood. The J gene is TRBJ2-7, the V gene TRBV5-5, with a tentative D call TRBD1 (6 bases). The clonotype was recovered from a human donor in a cohort sampled during active COVID-19. This chain's CDR3 is CASSFDGGSGEQYF. CDR3 in DNA: TGTGCCAGCAGCTTTGATGGGGGCAGCGGCGAGCAGTACTTC.